This T cell receptor beta chain is drawn from a study of blood T cell repertoires in COVID-19 (dated by TCRdb to 2018 to 2020). Notes on the research overall: Samples from collaborators originated in the United States, Italy and Spain and spanned both the acute and convalescent phases of COVID-19. The prospective study material was composed of cDNA or gDNA derived from T cells, B-cell-depleted T cells, or PBMCs. Subjects who had been exposed to COVID-19, were actively infected with it, or had recovered from it provided the deeply sampled blood TCRbeta repertoires that made up the dataset. The repertoires were made available in a free public database intended to serve as a resource for research on the immune response to SARS-CoV-2. The sample metadata nearly always contained a de-identified subject ID, COVID-19 status, age in years and sex. HLA class I and class II types, where available, came from metadata supplied by the sample provider rather than from assay-based typing. The samples were drawn from the first 160 participants of the ongoing ImmuneRACE study and from over a thousand subjects provided by 6 global collaborators. The study at large found these results: The amount of clinical and demographic metadata varied by source and participant and was provided uncurated.

Collaborating institutions collected whole blood in K2EDTA tubes following their own protocols. For TCRbeta analysis, collaborators shipped samples as frozen whole blood, isolated PBMCs, or DNA extracted from either of those sample types. Points on this clone: It has no known antigen specificity. The record has no base qualities; no much larger clone is one base away.

The CDR3 runs 14 residues from the cysteine to the phenylalanine. The read is trimmed to its CDR3 DNA, 42 bases read in frame from base 1. CDR1 and CDR2 (MRHNA, SNTAGT) derive from the germline V gene. V ends up 6 bases short and J 6 bases short, with an unmatched junction base count of 10. TCRbeta CDR3 regions were amplified from genomic DNA by means of the immunoSEQ Assay, a bias-controlled multiplex PCR. On the authors' methods: Within the assay, amplification of reference gene primers was used to estimate how many nucleated cells each sample contained. To quantify the absolute abundance of each unique TCRbeta CDR3 rearrangement, sequence reads were collapsed and filtered. For each sample, productive Simpson clonality was calculated by taking the square root of Simpson's diversity index across productive rearrangements. As stored in TCRdb, this immuneACCESS dataset retains in-frame rearrangements with V and J assigned. A fraction of the clones does not appear; measured against another copy, unresolved V genes explain less than half of the discrepancy, and the remainder lacks a known reason. V and J calls and clone size are as listed in that table; D and trimming were resolved from the DNA. The sample contains roughly 190,000 clones, about 85% of them found a single time. In total, the top ten clones hold roughly 8.2% of the sample.

The specimen sequenced was peripheral blood. The TCR originated in a woman aged 60-70 years with acute or convalescent COVID-19. The rearranged segments are TRBV6-4 and TRBJ1-2; TRBD1 matches 7 bases in the middle. The DNA sequence is TGTGCCAGCAGCCCCCGGGGGGGGACAGATGGCTACACCTTC. It encodes CASSPRGGTDGYTF.